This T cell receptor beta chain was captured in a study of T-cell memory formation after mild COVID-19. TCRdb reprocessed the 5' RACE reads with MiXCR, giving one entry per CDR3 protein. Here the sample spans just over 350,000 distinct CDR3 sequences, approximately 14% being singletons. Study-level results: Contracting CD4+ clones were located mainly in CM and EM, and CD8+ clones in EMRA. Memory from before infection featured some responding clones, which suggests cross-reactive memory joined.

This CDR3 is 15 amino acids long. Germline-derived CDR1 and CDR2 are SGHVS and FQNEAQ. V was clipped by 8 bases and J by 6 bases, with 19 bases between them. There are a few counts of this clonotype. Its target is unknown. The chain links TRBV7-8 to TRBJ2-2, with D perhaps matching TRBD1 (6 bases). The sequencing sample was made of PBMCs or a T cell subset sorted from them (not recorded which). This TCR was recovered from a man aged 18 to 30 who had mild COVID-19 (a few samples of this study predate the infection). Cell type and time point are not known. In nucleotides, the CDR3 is TGTGCCAGCTTCACTAGGGGGAGTGGAGCCGGGGAGCTGTTTTTT. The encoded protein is CASFTRGSGAGELFF.